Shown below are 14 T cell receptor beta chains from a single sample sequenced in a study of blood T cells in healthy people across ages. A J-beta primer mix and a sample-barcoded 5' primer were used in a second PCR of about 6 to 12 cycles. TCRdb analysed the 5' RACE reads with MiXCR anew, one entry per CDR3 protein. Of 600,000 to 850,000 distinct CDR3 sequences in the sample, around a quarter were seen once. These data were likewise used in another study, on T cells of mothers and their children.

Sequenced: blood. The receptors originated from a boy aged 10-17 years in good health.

The CDR3 spells CASSSFQGPGETQYF. In nucleotides, the CDR3 is TGTGCCAGCAGTTCTTTTCAGGGCCCAGGGGAGACCCAGTACTTC. J is TRBJ2-5 and V is TRBV12-3 or TRBV12-4, with TRBD1 as a possible D gene (5 bases). The CDR3 is 15 amino acids. V gave up 4 bases and J gave up 5 bases, with 17 bases separating them.

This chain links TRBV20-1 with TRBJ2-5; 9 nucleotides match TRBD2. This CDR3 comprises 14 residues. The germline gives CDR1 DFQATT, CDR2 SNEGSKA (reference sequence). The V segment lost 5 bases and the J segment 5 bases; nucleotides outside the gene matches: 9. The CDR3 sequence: CSAPHAGGRETQYF. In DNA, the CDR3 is TGCAGTGCTCCGCACGCGGGAGGGCGGGAGACCCAGTACTTC.

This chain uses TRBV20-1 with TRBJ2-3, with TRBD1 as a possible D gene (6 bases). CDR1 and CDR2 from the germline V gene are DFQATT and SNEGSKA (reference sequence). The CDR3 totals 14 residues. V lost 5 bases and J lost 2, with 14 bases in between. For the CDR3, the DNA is TGCAGTGCTCCAACAGGGTATATCACAGATACGCAGTATTTT. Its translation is CSAPTGYITDTQYF.

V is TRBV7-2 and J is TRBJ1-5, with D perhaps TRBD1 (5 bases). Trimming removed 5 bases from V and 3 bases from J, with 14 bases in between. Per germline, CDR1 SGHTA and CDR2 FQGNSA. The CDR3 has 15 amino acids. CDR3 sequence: CASSPGRVDNQPQHF. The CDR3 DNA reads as TGTGCCAGCAGCCCAGGGCGAGTTGACAATCAGCCCCAGCATTTT.

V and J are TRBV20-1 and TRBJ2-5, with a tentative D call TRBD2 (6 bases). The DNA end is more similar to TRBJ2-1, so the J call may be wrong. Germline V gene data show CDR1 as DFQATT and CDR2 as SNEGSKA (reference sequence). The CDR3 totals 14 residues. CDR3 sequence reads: CSASTRRARNEQFF. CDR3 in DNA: TGCAGTGCTAGTACCCGGAGGGCCCGGAATGAGCAGTTCTTC.

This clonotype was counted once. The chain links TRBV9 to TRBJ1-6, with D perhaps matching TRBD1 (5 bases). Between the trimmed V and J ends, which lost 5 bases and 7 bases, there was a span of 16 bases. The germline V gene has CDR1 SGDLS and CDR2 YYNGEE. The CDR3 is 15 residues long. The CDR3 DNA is TGTGCCAGCAGAAAGGAGACAGACAAAAATTCACCCCTCCACTTT. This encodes CASRKETDKNSPLHF.

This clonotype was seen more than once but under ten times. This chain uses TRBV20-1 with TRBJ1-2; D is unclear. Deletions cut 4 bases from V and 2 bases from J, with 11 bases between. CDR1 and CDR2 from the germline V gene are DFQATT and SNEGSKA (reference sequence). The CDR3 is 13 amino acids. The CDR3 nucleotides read TGCAGTGCTATCGATAAGGCAAACTATGGCTACACCTTC. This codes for CSAIDKANYGYTF.

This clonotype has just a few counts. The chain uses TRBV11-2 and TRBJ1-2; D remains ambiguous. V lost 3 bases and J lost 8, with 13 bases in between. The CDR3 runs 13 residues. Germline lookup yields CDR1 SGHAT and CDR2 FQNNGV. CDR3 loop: CASSFGPAGGYTF. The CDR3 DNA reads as TGTGCCAGCAGCTTCGGTCCCGCAGGCGGCTACACCTTC.

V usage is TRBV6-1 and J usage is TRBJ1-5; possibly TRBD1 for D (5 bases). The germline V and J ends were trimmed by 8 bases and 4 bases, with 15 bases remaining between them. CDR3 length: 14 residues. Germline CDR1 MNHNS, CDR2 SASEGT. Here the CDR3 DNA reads TGTGCCAGCTGGGACCCGGCTTTTAATCAGCCCCAGCATTTT. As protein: CASWDPAFNQPQHF.

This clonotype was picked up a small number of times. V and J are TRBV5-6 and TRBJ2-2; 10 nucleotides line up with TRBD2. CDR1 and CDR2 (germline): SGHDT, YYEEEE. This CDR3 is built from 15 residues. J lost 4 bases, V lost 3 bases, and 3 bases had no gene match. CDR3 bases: TGTGCCAGCAGCTCAGCGGGGGGGCCCACCGGGGAGCTGTTTTTT. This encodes CASSSAGGPTGELFF.

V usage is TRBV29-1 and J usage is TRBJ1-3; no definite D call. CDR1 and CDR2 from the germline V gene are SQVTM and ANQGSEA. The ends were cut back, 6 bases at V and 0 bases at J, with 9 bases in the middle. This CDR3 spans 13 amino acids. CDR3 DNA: TGCAGCGTCCTTCAGAGCTCTGGAAACACCATATATTTT. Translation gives CSVLQSSGNTIYF. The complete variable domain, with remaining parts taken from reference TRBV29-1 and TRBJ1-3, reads SAVISQKPSRDICQRGTSLTIQCQVDSQVTMMFWYRQQPGQSLTLIATANQGSEATYESGFVIDKFPISRPNLTFSTLTVSNMSPEDSSIYLCSVLQSSGNTIYFGEGSWLTVV.

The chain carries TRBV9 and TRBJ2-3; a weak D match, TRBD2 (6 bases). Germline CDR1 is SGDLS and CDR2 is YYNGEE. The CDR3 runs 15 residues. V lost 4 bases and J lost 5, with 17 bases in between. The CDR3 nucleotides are TGTGCCAGCAGCCTGGGGGGACGGCTACAAGATACGCAGTATTTT. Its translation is CASSLGGRLQDTQYF.

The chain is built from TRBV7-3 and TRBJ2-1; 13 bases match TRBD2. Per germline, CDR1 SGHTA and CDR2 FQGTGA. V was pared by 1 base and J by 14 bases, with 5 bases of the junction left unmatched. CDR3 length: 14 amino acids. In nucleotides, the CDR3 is TGTGCCAGCAGCTTAAAGGGGACTAGCGGGAAAAAGTTCTTC. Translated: CASSLKGTSGKKFF.

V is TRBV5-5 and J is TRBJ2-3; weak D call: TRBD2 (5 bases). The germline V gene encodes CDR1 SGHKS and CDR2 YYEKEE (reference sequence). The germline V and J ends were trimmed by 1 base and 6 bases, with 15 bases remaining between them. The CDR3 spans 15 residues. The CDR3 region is CASSLRGLGVDTQYF. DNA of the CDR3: TGTGCCAGCAGCTTGCGAGGACTCGGAGTGGATACGCAGTATTTT.